Below, 17 T cell receptor beta chains from the same sample are listed, as sequenced in a study of blood T cells in healthy people across ages. A second PCR of 7 to 11 cycles used a sample-barcoded 5' primer and a J-beta primer mix. TCRdb recomputed calls from the 5' RACE reads with MiXCR, one row per CDR3 protein. The sample has 1.5 million to 2 million distinct CDR3 sequences, about two fifths seen once. The sample taken for sequencing was blood. Receptor source: a human donor in good health.

V is TRBV20-1 and J is TRBJ1-2; D unresolved. The germline gives CDR1 DFQATT, CDR2 SNEGSKA (reference sequence). The ends were cut back, 1 base at V and 3 bases at J, with 9 bases in the middle. The CDR3 has 13 amino acids. CDR3 DNA: TGCAGTGCTAGAGGGCCGTACGACTATGGCTACACCTTC. This translates into CSARGPYDYGYTF.

This clonotype was detected once. The chain is built from TRBV4-3 and TRBJ2-3, with unresolved D. This CDR3 spans 14 amino acids. CDR1 is LGHNA and CDR2 is YSLEER in the germline V gene. Trimming cost V 0 bases and J 5 bases, with 9 bases left between them. As DNA, the CDR3 is TGCGCCAGCAGCCAAGACCAAGGTGTAGATACGCAGTATTTT. This encodes CASSQDQGVDTQYF.

V is TRBV6-6 and J is TRBJ1-4; the match to TRBD1 covers 8 bases. Germline V gene sequence: CDR1 MNHNY, CDR2 SVGAGI (reference sequence). This CDR3 has 17 amino acids. V trimming: 6 bases; J trimming: 8 bases; junction bases outside the gene matches: 17. This chain's CDR3 is CASREWTGFVVGEKLFF. The CDR3, as DNA: TGTGCCAGCAGAGAGTGGACAGGGTTTGTAGTTGGCGAAAAACTGTTTTTT.

This clonotype was seen repeatedly, ten times or more. The V call is TRBV10-3, the J call TRBJ2-5; D ambiguous. Germline V gene lookup returns CDR1 ENHRY and CDR2 SYGVKD. V lost 2 bases and J 2 bases, leaving 6 bases between the germline ends. There are 13 residues in the CDR3. The CDR3 protein is CAISERNQETQYF. The CDR3 coding sequence is TGTGCCATCAGTGAGAGAAATCAAGAGACCCAGTACTTC.

This clonotype showed up just a few times. The chain is built from TRBV29-1 and TRBJ1-2; no definite D call. Germline CDR1 and CDR2: SQVTM and ANQGSEA. V was cut by 5 bases and J by 0 bases, with 13 bases left in between. CDR3 length equals 14 residues. The chain's CDR3 is CSVLGGSSNYGYTF. The DNA of the CDR3 is TGCAGCGTTCTAGGTGGCAGCTCTAACTATGGCTACACCTTC.

V is TRBV3-1 and J is TRBJ1-1; D is unclear. Germline loops: CDR1 LGHDT, CDR2 YNNKEL (reference sequence). The CDR3 has 15 amino acids. V lost 8 bases and J 1 base, leaving 17 bases between the germline ends. CDR3: CASLSESLGNTEAFF. CDR3 DNA: TGTGCCAGCTTAAGCGAAAGTTTGGGGAACACTGAAGCTTTCTTT.

A single count supports this clonotype. This may arise from a read error, as a much more abundant clone is one base away. The chain links TRBV10-3 to TRBJ2-7, with 7 nucleotides matching TRBD2. The CDR3 has 15 residues. Unmatched junction bases numbered 16, after V lost 2 bases and J lost 12 bases. The germline V gene encodes CDR1 ENHRY and CDR2 SYGVKD. The CDR3 DNA sequence: TGTGCCATCAGTGAGACGCCTAGCGGACCCACTAATCGGTACTTC. Protein product: CAISETPSGPTNRYF.

This clonotype was counted between two and nine times. The genes are TRBV6-5 and TRBJ2-5; 9 nucleotides align to TRBD1. V trimming: 8 bases; J trimming: 4 bases; junction bases outside the gene matches: 5. This CDR3 is 13 amino acids long. CDR1 and CDR2 (germline): MNHEY, SVGAGI. The CDR3 bases are TGTGCCAGCCACAGGGGGCACGGAGAGACCCAGTACTTC. Protein product: CASHRGHGETQYF.

The genes are TRBV6-2 or TRBV6-3 and TRBJ1-5; D perhaps matches TRBD1 (6 bases). V dropped 0 bases and J dropped 5 bases, with 14 bases sitting between them. Germline assignment: CDR1 MNHEY and CDR2 SVGEGT. This CDR3 has 16 amino acids. CDR3 nucleotide sequence: TGTGCCAGCAGTTACTCGTGGGGGGGGCAAGATCAGCCCCAGCATTTT. Its translation is CASSYSWGGQDQPQHF.

This clonotype appeared once. The V call is TRBV13, the J call TRBJ1-2; 12 bases align to TRBD1. V shed 5 bases and J 5 bases; nucleotides not matched to a gene: 9. The CDR3 length is 16 residues. Germline V gene data show CDR1 as PRHDT and CDR2 as FYEKMQ (reference sequence). CDR3 sequence reads: CASSPAGQGARYGYTF. The CDR3 nucleotides read TGTGCCAGCAGCCCGGCGGGACAGGGGGCTCGGTATGGCTACACCTTC.

The J gene is TRBJ2-3, the V gene TRBV7-2; D unclear. The CDR3 has 13 residues. Deletions cut 5 bases from V and 8 bases from J, with 14 bases between. The germline gives CDR1 SGHTA, CDR2 FQGNSA. CDR3 residues: CASSPPGARTQYF. In nucleotides, the CDR3 is TGTGCCAGCAGCCCCCCGGGCGCTCGTACGCAGTATTTT.

The chain is built from TRBV19 and TRBJ1-1, with D possibly TRBD1 on 5 matching bases. The V gene's germline CDR1 is LNHDA and CDR2 SQIVND (reference sequence). This CDR3 comprises 17 residues. The V end was cut by 2 bases, the J end by 5 bases, with 21 bases between. CDR3 amino acids: CASSILPPSGRLTEAFF. For the CDR3, the DNA is TGTGCCAGTAGTATACTACCCCCCTCAGGGCGATTAACTGAAGCTTTCTTT.

The chain couples TRBV21-1 to TRBJ2-1; the table's D call, TRBD1, was not checked against the DNA. TRBV21-1 is labeled a pseudogene. CDR3 length: 14 amino acids. The CDR3 loop reads CAGKDRGAYNEQFF. The CDR3, as DNA: TGTGCCGGCAAAGACAGGGGAGCCTACAATGAGCAGTTCTTC.

The V gene is TRBV20-1, the J gene TRBJ2-1, with 10 bases matching TRBD2. CDR3 length: 16 amino acids. With V trimmed by 6 bases and J by 4 bases, 12 bases remained unmatched. Germline-derived CDR1 and CDR2 are DFQATT and SNEGSKA (reference sequence). Here the CDR3 DNA reads TGCAGTGCCCACATACCGCTAGCGGGGGAGTACAATGAGCAGTTCTTC. It specifies CSAHIPLAGEYNEQFF.

The chain has TRBV15 and TRBJ2-1; 7 nucleotides agree with TRBD2. The trim removed 7 bases at V and 4 bases at J, leaving 7 bases unmatched. The germline V gene encodes CDR1 LNHNV and CDR2 YYDKDF (reference sequence). The CDR3 extends over 14 amino acids. This chain's CDR3 is CATTTSRLYNEQFF. In nucleotides, the CDR3 is TGTGCCACCACGACTAGCAGGTTATACAATGAGCAGTTCTTC.

The V call is TRBV12-3 or TRBV12-4, the J call TRBJ2-7; TRBD1 matches 9 bases. Trimming took 6 bases from V and 1 from J; bases not matched to a gene: 16. The CDR3 spans 18 residues. CDR3 sequence: CASSSLDYRQGVSYEQYF. The CDR3 nucleotides read TGTGCCAGCAGCTCGCTTGATTACCGACAGGGGGTATCCTACGAGCAGTACTTC.

In its sample, this clonotype was seen a few times. The rearrangement uses TRBV7-2 and TRBJ1-1; the D is unclear. The ends were cut back, 1 base at V and 9 bases at J, with 12 bases in the middle. There are 13 residues in the CDR3. Looked up from germline, CDR1 is SGHTA and CDR2 is FQGNSA. This CDR3 is CASSLEAGRQAFF. The CDR3 coding sequence is TGTGCCAGCAGCTTAGAGGCGGGAAGACAAGCTTTCTTT.